The 26 T cell receptor beta chains below all came from one sample that was sequenced in a study of molecular identifiers for immune sequencing clone quantification. One entry per CDR3 protein results from TCRdb running MiXCR on the PCR reads. The sample holds some 580,000 distinct CDR3 sequences, 25% seen once. Sequenced material: naive CD8+ T cells from blood, with Jurkat cell RNA spiked in. Stated subset: FACS-sorted CD8+CD4-CCR7+CD45RA+ naive T cells. These receptors were taken from a human donor in good health. Some libraries in this study had Jurkat cell RNA spiked in.

The chain is built from TRBV28 and TRBJ2-3, with 13 nucleotides matching TRBD2. The CDR3 is 14 residues long. From germline, CDR1 is MDHEN and CDR2 SYDVKM. V lost 3 bases and J lost 9; bases outside the gene matches: 3. For the CDR3, the DNA is TGTGCCAGCAGTTTCGGACTAGCGGGAGCCACGCAGTATTTT. It translates to CASSFGLAGATQYF. Based on the CDR3 plus reference TRBV28 and TRBJ2-3, the full variable domain is DVKVTQSSRYLVKRTGEKVFLECVQDMDHENMFWYRQDPGLGLRLIYFSYDVKMKEKGDIPEGYSVSREKKERFSLILESASTNQTSMYLCASSFGLAGATQYFGPGTRLTVL.

This clonotype was detected ten times or more. The chain has TRBV14 and TRBJ1-6, with D perhaps TRBD1 (5 bases). Germline values: CDR1 SGHDN, CDR2 FVKESK. Deletions cut 0 bases from V and 9 bases from J, with 18 bases between. CDR3 size: 17 residues. The CDR3 nucleotides are TGTGCCAGCAGCCAAGACGACGGGGCAGGGATTAGTTCACCCCTCCACTTT. Protein product: CASSQDDGAGISSPLHF.

This clonotype has a count of ten or more. The chain is built from TRBV5-1 and TRBJ2-7; 10 nucleotides align to TRBD1. V shed 3 bases and J 7 bases; nucleotides not matched to a gene: 7. The CDR3 length is 14 residues. Per germline, CDR1 SGHRS and CDR2 YFSETQ. The CDR3 spells CASSWATGGEEQYF. Here the CDR3 DNA reads TGCGCCAGCAGCTGGGCGACAGGGGGCGAAGAGCAGTACTTC.

This clonotype was counted ten times or more. The genes are TRBV19 and TRBJ1-5; D ambiguous. Germline V gene lookup returns CDR1 LNHDA and CDR2 SQIVND (reference sequence). Between the trimmed V and J ends, which lost 3 bases and 3 bases, there was a span of 9 bases. The length of the CDR3 is 14 residues. CDR3 in DNA: TGTGCCAGTAGTATTATAGCCTTCAATCAGCCCCAGCATTTT. This translates into CASSIIAFNQPQHF.

The chain links TRBV27 to TRBJ2-1, with 12 bases aligning to TRBD2. The CDR3 loop spans 16 amino acids. The ends lost 2 bases at V and 6 bases at J; junction bases unmatched: 5. Germline values: CDR1 MNHEY, CDR2 SMNVEV (reference sequence). The CDR3: CASSLLQTSGGNEQFF. For the CDR3, the DNA is TGTGCCAGCAGTTTACTACAGACTAGCGGGGGCAATGAGCAGTTCTTC.

This clonotype was counted ten times or more. V gene TRBV5-1 combines with J gene TRBJ2-7; 8 bases are shared with TRBD2. The length of the CDR3 is 14 residues. Losses at the gene ends were 5 bases for V and 1 base for J; bases not matched to a gene: 5. From germline, CDR1 is SGHRS and CDR2 YFSETQ. The CDR3 loop reads CASSAASGSYEQYF. The CDR3 DNA is TGCGCCAGCAGTGCGGCTAGCGGGTCCTACGAGCAGTACTTC.

This clonotype was counted many times. This CDR3 is CSGLGTEAFF. For the CDR3, the DNA is TGCAGCGGACTGGGCACTGAAGCTTTCTTT. This rearrangement joins TRBV29-1 to TRBJ1-1; unclear D gene. Trimming shortened V by 7 bases and J by 4 bases, and 7 bases separated the two germline ends. Per germline, CDR1 SQVTM and CDR2 ANQGSEA. The CDR3 sequence is 10 residues long.

This clonotype was seen at least ten times. The chain couples TRBV27 to TRBJ2-7; unclear D gene. CDR1 MNHEY and CDR2 SMNVEV come from the germline V gene (reference sequence). CDR3 size: 15 residues. V gave up 6 bases and J gave up 2 bases, with 17 bases separating them. CDR3 coding DNA: TGTGCCAGCAGCCCCGGGCCCTTCCCCACCTACGAGCAGTACTTC. Amino acid sequence: CASSPGPFPTYEQYF.

V is TRBV7-9 and J is TRBJ2-7; no firm D call. Trimming took off 8 bases at V and 0 bases at J, with 8 bases between the two ends. Germline-derived CDR1 and CDR2 are SEHNR and FQNEAQ (reference sequence). CDR3 length equals 12 residues. DNA for the CDR3: TGTGCCAGCGCGTTCAGCTCCTACGAGCAGTACTTC. Translating gives CASAFSSYEQYF.

This clonotype was found a few times. The chain joins TRBV20-1 to TRBJ2-7; D remains unclear. This CDR3 comprises 15 residues. The germline V and J ends were trimmed by 0 bases and 2 bases, with 14 bases remaining between them. The V gene's germline CDR1 is DFQATT and CDR2 SNEGSKA (reference sequence). The CDR3 is CSARDPGQFTYEQYF. CDR3 bases: TGCAGTGCTAGAGATCCCGGTCAGTTTACCTACGAGCAGTACTTC.

Notes on this clonotype: The germline gene is not matched at one end of the junction; a read error may be the cause. The chain uses TRBV5-8 and TRBJ2-7, with D possibly being TRBD1 or TRBD2 (5 bases each). Germline values: CDR1 SGHTS, CDR2 YDEGEE. This CDR3 has 13 amino acids. The CDR3 reads CASSLIPGPHLDF. Here the CDR3 DNA reads TGTGCCAGCAGCTTGATACCGGGACCCCACCTCGACTTC.

This rearrangement joins TRBV20-1 to TRBJ2-7; 9 bases fit TRBD2. This CDR3 is 11 amino acids long. Germline CDR1 DFQATT, CDR2 SNEGSKA (reference sequence). V lost 7 bases to trimming and J lost 3 bases; unmatched junction nucleotides: 1. This CDR3 reads CSGTSDYEQYF. In DNA form, the CDR3 reads TGCAGTGGGACTAGCGACTACGAGCAGTACTTC.

This clonotype was seen repeatedly, ten times or more. The chain links TRBV6-2 or TRBV6-3 to TRBJ1-5, with a possible D match to TRBD1 (5 bases). Germline V gene sequence: CDR1 MNHEY, CDR2 SVGEGT. Trimming shortened V by 1 base and J by 0 bases, and 10 bases separated the two germline ends. This CDR3 is 16 amino acids long. The CDR3 protein is CASSYLRGLSNQPQHF. Written as DNA, the CDR3 is TGTGCCAGCAGTTACTTGCGGGGCCTTAGCAATCAGCCCCAGCATTTT.

CDR3 amino acids: CASRPDRVPHLEQYF. The CDR3 DNA sequence: TGTGCCAGCAGACCTGACAGGGTACCCCATTTGGAGCAGTACTTC. The J gene is TRBJ2-7, the V gene TRBV12-3 or TRBV12-4, with 7 positions matching TRBD1. Trimming took 6 bases from V and 7 from J; bases not matched to a gene: 15. This CDR3 is built from 15 residues.

This clonotype came up a few times. This may stem from a read error, because a much larger clone lies one nucleotide away. J is TRBJ2-1 and V is TRBV28; the D gene could be TRBD1 or TRBD2 (5 bases each). The V gene's germline CDR1 is MDHEN and CDR2 SYDVKM. The CDR3 consists of 12 residues. CDR3 bases: TGTGCCAGCAGTTTAGATGGGACCCTCAAGACGTTC. Translation: CASSLDGTLKTF.

In regard to this clonotype: This may be a read error: a much more frequent sequence differs by one nucleotide. CDR3 sequence (DNA): TGCGCCAGCAGCCAAGAAGGGGACGCACCCTACGAGCAGAACTTC. It translates to CASSQEGDAPYEQNF. The rearrangement joins TRBV4-3 to TRBJ2-7, with D possibly called TRBD1 or TRBD2 (5 bases each). Germline CDR1 reads LGHNA; CDR2 reads YSLEER. There are 15 residues in the CDR3.

A word on this clonotype: With a much larger clone just one base away, this may be a read error. This rearrangement joins TRBV3-1 to TRBJ2-3; D remains ambiguous. The CDR3 spans 15 residues. Germline loops: CDR1 LGHDT, CDR2 YNNKEL (reference sequence). The CDR3 DNA follows: TGTGCCAGCAGACCCGAACTGAGGATTTCGGATACGCGGTATTTT. Translation gives CASRPELRISDTRYF.

In its sample, this clonotype was seen many times. The chain couples TRBV6-2 or TRBV6-3 to TRBJ2-2; D not certain. This CDR3 comprises 14 residues. Trimming removed 0 bases from V and 4 bases from J, with 6 bases in between. Germline values: CDR1 MNHEY, CDR2 SVGEGT. This CDR3 reads CASSYSIGTGELFF. CDR3 nucleotides: TGTGCCAGCAGTTACTCGATTGGCACCGGGGAGCTGTTTTTT.

In this sample, this clonotype turned up a few times. This chain connects TRBV23-1 to TRBJ1-2, with D possibly TRBD1 on 5 matching bases. TRBV23-1 has ORF status, its function being uncertain. Trimming cost V 4 bases and J 2 bases, with 14 bases left between them. CDR3 length: 15 residues. CDR3 loop: CASSRKGRHNYGYTF. Written as DNA, the CDR3 is TGCGCCAGCAGTCGCAAGGGACGCCACAACTATGGCTACACCTTC.

This clonotype was seen ten or more times. J is TRBJ1-1 and V is TRBV20-1; TRBD1 might be the D (5 bases). Per germline, CDR1 DFQATT and CDR2 SNEGSKA (reference sequence). V lost 0 bases and J lost 3, with 11 bases in between. The CDR3 is made up of 14 amino acids. In DNA form, the CDR3 reads TGCAGTGCTAGAGACCCCCTACAGGACACTGAAGCTTTCTTT. Protein sequence: CSARDPLQDTEAFF.

Ten or more counts support this clonotype. V is TRBV6-5 and J is TRBJ2-5; D is perhaps TRBD2 (6 bases). In germline, CDR1 is MNHEY, CDR2 SVGAGI. The CDR3 loop spans 17 amino acids. The V and J ends lost 5 bases and 3 bases respectively, with 22 bases between them. In DNA form, the CDR3 reads TGTGCCAGCAGTAAACGGGACTTCCTAGTCGGGGAAGAGACCCAGTACTTC. It yields the protein CASSKRDFLVGEETQYF.

This clonotype was seen only a few times. One base away lies a much larger clone, so this may be a sequencing read error. The chain has TRBV7-2 and TRBJ2-3; 9 bases map to TRBD2. Germline V gene lookup returns CDR1 SGHTA and CDR2 FQGNSA. Trimming at V came to 0 bases and at J to 7 bases, leaving 5 bases not matched to a gene. The CDR3 is made up of 15 amino acids. CDR3 residues: CASSLAFLAGNTQYF. As DNA, the CDR3 is TGTGCCAGCAGCTTAGCGTTTCTAGCGGGGAATACGCAGTATTTT.

This clonotype was seen at least ten times. The rearrangement links TRBV6-1 to TRBJ2-3; 7 bases align to TRBD1. This CDR3 is 15 amino acids long. V lost 6 bases to trimming and J lost 2 bases; unmatched junction nucleotides: 8. Germline loops: CDR1 MNHNS, CDR2 SASEGT. CDR3 sequence reads: CASRRRTGTTDTQYF. DNA for the CDR3: TGTGCCAGCAGGCGAAGGACAGGAACCACAGATACGCAGTATTTT.

This clonotype was detected ten times or more. The chain recombines TRBV7-9 with TRBJ2-7, with 10 bases aligning to TRBD1. The V gene end was trimmed by 3 bases and the J gene end by 5 bases; junction bases not matched to a gene: 7. CDR1 and CDR2 from the germline V gene are SEHNR and FQNEAQ (reference sequence). This CDR3 has 15 residues. CDR3 coding DNA: TGTGCCAGCAGCTTCCCGTGGACAGGGGGTGACGAGCAGTACTTC. It specifies CASSFPWTGGDEQYF.

About this clonotype: A much larger clone differs from this one at a single base, so this may be a read error. The chain is built from TRBV5-1 and TRBJ2-7; the match to TRBD2 covers 7 bases. V dropped 4 bases and J dropped 6; count of bases not matched to a gene: 7. The germline gives CDR1 SGHRS, CDR2 YFSETQ. There are 13 residues in the CDR3. CDR3: CASSPSGTSEQYF. The DNA for the CDR3 is TGCGCCAGCAGCCCCAGCGGGACGAGCGAGCAGTACTTC.

The J gene is TRBJ2-1, the V gene TRBV24-1, with a possible D match to TRBD1 (6 bases). CDR1 is KGHDR and CDR2 is SFDVKD in the germline V gene. The length of the CDR3 is 15 residues. V gave up 3 bases and J gave up 5 bases, with 13 bases separating them. The CDR3 sequence is CATSDPHGQNNEQFF. The CDR3 DNA reads as TGTGCCACCAGTGATCCCCACGGACAGAACAATGAGCAGTTCTTC.